Listed below are T cell receptor beta chains from one sample, sequenced in a study of blood T cell repertoires in COVID-19. The protocol was immunoSEQ multiplex PCR, while the TCRdb copy is restricted to in-frame clones and leaves out a portion. The table shows fewer than 300,000 clones, with around 92% occurring only once. Source material: peripheral blood. The receptors here all came from a person under 30 with COVID-19, enrolled during active disease. Both conserved end residues are part of each CDR3. A D gene is named only where the DNA matches it firmly. Size tells how often a clone was seen (once, few, many) or the class of an expanded clone, and some rows leave it out.

>TRBD1|TRBV4-1|few|TRBJ1-1
TGCGCCAGCAGCGCCCGGGACAGGGGGTACAACACTGAAGCTTTCTTT
CASSARDRGYNTEAFF
>.|TRBV4-1|.|TRBJ2-2
TGCGCCAGCAGCCAAGACGTTCTGGCCAGGAACACCGGGGAGCTGTTTTTT
CASSQDVLARNTGELFF
>.|TRBV2|.|TRBJ1-2
TGTGCCAGCAGCTTACAGGGCAAGGACTATGGCTACACCTTC
CASSLQGKDYGYTF
>.|TRBV7-2|.|TRBJ2-7
TGTGCCAGCGCGGTGGGGCTGGGCCACGAGCAGTACTTC
CASAVGLGHEQYF
>.|TRBV10-3|.|TRBJ1-1
TGTGCCATCAGTGAGAGCAGGGTCCGGAACACTGAAGCTTTCTTT
CAISESRVRNTEAFF
>.|TRBV24-1|.|TRBJ1-5
TGTGCCACCAGTGATTCCAGGGGCAATCAGCCCCAGCATTTT
CATSDSRGNQPQHF
>.|TRBV6-1|.|TRBJ1-1
TGTGCCAGCAGTGATCAGGGCCCTCCATTCCCTAACACTGAAGCTTTCTTT
CASSDQGPPFPNTEAFF
>TRBD2|TRBV3-1/TRBV3-2|once|TRBJ2-1
TGTGCCAGCAGCCACACTAGCGGGTGGCGTGAGCAGTTCTTC
CASSHTSGWREQFF
>.|TRBV27|.|TRBJ2-4
TGTGCCAGCAGTTCCCCCTCGCGATCGGGCAAAAACATTCAGTACTTC
CASSSPSRSGKNIQYF
>TRBD2|TRBV9|.|TRBJ2-2
TGTGCCAGCAGCGCATTAGCGGGGACTAACACCGGGGAGCTGTTTTTT
CASSALAGTNTGELFF
>.|TRBV15|.|TRBJ1-4
TGTGCCACCAGCAGAGAATTAAGAAACAGGGATCTAGAAAAACTGTTTTTT
CATSRELRNRDLEKLFF
>.|TRBV4-1|.|TRBJ2-3
TGCGCCAGCAGCCAAGATATCGAGGGGGTGGGTACAGATACGCAGTATTTT
CASSQDIEGVGTDTQYF
>.|TRBV5-6|.|TRBJ1-5
TGTGCCAGCAGCTTAGAAACGGGTCCCCAGCATTTT
CASSLETGPQHF
>.|TRBV18|.|TRBJ1-3
TGTGCCAGCTCACCAAAGTCAGGAGGTTATGGAAACACCATATATTTT
CASSPKSGGYGNTIYF
>.|TRBV28|.|TRBJ2-1
TGTGCCAGCAGTTTAAGCGTGCGCAATGAGCAGTTCTTC
CASSLSVRNEQFF
>.|TRBV9|.|TRBJ2-5
TGTGCCAGCAGCGTAGATGGGCGAGCAGTGTCCCCAGAGACCCAGTACTTC
CASSVDGRAVSPETQYF
>TRBD1|TRBV2|.|TRBJ1-1
TGTGCCAGCAATACAGGGGGAATGAACACTGAAGCCTTCTTT
CASNTGGMNTEAFF
>TRBD1|TRBV19|.|TRBJ1-4
TGTGCCAGTAGTATAGCACAGGGGTATAATGAAAAACTGTTTTTT
CASSIAQGYNEKLFF
>TRBD1|TRBV19|.|TRBJ1-1
TGTGCCAGTAGTATCCCACCGGGACAGCCGAACACTGAAGCTTTCTTT
CASSIPPGQPNTEAFF
>.|TRBV7-9|.|TRBJ2-2
TGTGCCAGCAGCTTAGCCGGGGATGCCGGGGAGCTGTTTTTT
CASSLAGDAGELFF
>TRBD2|TRBV7-6|.|TRBJ2-1
TGTGCCAGCAGCTTAGCGACAGCGGGGGGCGATGAGCAGTTCTTC
CASSLATAGGDEQFF
>TRBD1|TRBV6-6|.|TRBJ2-5
TGTGCCAGCAGTACGGACAGGGAAGAGACCCAGTACTTC
CASSTDREETQYF
>TRBD1|TRBV7-9|.|TRBJ1-2
TGTGCCAGCAGCCGAGGAGGGGGCCCGAATGGCTACACCTTC
CASSRGGGPNGYTF
>.|TRBV28|.|TRBJ2-3
TGTGCCAGCAGTTTCTCGCCGGGTCCGGATACGCAGTATTTT
CASSFSPGPDTQYF
>.|TRBV2|.|TRBJ2-1
TGTGCCAGCAGTGAGGTCGGTTGGCTAGGAGGCAATGAGCAGTTCTTC
CASSEVGWLGGNEQFF
>TRBD1|TRBV28|.|TRBJ2-7
TGTGCCAGCAGTCAAGGACAGGGCCCCTACGAGCAGTACTTC
CASSQGQGPYEQYF
>TRBD2|TRBV7-8|.|TRBJ2-3
TGTGCCAGCAGCTTAGCCCGGACTAGTAATGGCACAGATACGCAGTATTTT
CASSLARTSNGTDTQYF
>TRBD1|TRBV3-1/TRBV3-2|.|TRBJ1-2
TGTGCCAGCAGCCAAGCGGACAGGGGGAGCTACACCTTC
CASSQADRGSYTF
>TRBD1|TRBV5-1|.|TRBJ1-1
TGCGCCAGCAGCTTGTCTTCAGGGGGCAACACTGAAGCTTTCTTT
CASSLSSGGNTEAFF
>.|TRBV24-1|few|TRBJ1-5
TGTGCCACCAGTGAGCGGCGCGACCAGCCCCAGCATTTT
CATSERRDQPQHF
>.|TRBV4-2|.|TRBJ1-1
TGTGCCAGCAGCCCGACAGAGAACACTGAAGCTTTCTTT
CASSPTENTEAFF
>TRBD1|TRBV10-3|.|TRBJ1-2
TGTGCCATCGGGACAGGGGACGGCTACACCTTC
CAIGTGDGYTF
>.|TRBV5-1|.|TRBJ2-1
TGCGCCAGCAGCTTGGTTGGTTCGAGCAATGAGCAGTTCTTC
CASSLVGSSNEQFF
>.|TRBV27|.|TRBJ1-1
TGTGCCAGCAGTTCCCATTCCGGGACAACTGAAGCTTTCTTT
CASSSHSGTTEAFF
>.|TRBV13|.|TRBJ1-3
TGTGCCAGCAATGGGGGGGAGAACACCATATATTTT
CASNGGENTIYF
>TRBD2|TRBV3-1/TRBV3-2|.|TRBJ2-1
TGTGCCAGCAGCCAAGAAGCACGGCTCCAGCGGGACCTATACAATGAGCAGTTCTTC
CASSQEARLQRDLYNEQFF
>.|TRBV5-1|.|TRBJ1-2
TGCGCCAGCAGCTCGGCCGGGACACCGAACTATGGCTACACCTTC
CASSSAGTPNYGYTF
>.|TRBV2|.|TRBJ2-5
TGTGCCAGCAGTACCGAGCAACAAGAGACCCAGTACTTC
CASSTEQQETQYF
>TRBD2|TRBV4-2|once|TRBJ2-1
TGTGCCAGCAGCCAAGAGGCGCTAGCGGGCGGCAATGAGCAGTTCTTC
CASSQEALAGGNEQFF
>.|TRBV7-9|.|TRBJ2-1
TGTGCCAGCAGCTCTAGTGAAGTTAATGAGCAGTTCTTC
CASSSSEVNEQFF
>.|TRBV28|.|TRBJ1-4
TGTGCCAGCAGTTTGACTGCAACTAATGAAAAACTGTTTTTT
CASSLTATNEKLFF
>.|TRBV19|.|TRBJ1-5
TGTGCCAGTAGTATCCAGGGGTACGGTCAGCCCCAGCATTTT
CASSIQGYGQPQHF
>.|TRBV5-1|.|TRBJ2-3
TGCGCCAGCAGCTTGGTGGGGGGAAGCACAGATACGCAGTATTTT
CASSLVGGSTDTQYF
>TRBD2|TRBV13|.|TRBJ2-3
TGTGCCAGCAGCGCCGGGACTATCACAGATACGCAGTATTTT
CASSAGTITDTQYF
>.|TRBV7-8|.|TRBJ1-2
TGTGCCAGCAGCTTGCGGGACTTAGGGTATGGCTACACCTTC
CASSLRDLGYGYTF
>.|TRBV27|.|TRBJ2-2
TGTGCCAGCAGTAAATCGGGGAAGGGGGAGCTGTTTTTT
CASSKSGKGELFF
>.|TRBV6-6|.|TRBJ2-1
TGTGCCAGCAGTTTGTATCGGGAGAAACCCTTGGATGAGCAGTTCTTC
CASSLYREKPLDEQFF
>.|TRBV9|.|TRBJ2-7
TGTGCCAGCAGCGTAGAGGGTCTCGGGGGAAACTCCTACGAGCAGTACTTC
CASSVEGLGGNSYEQYF
>.|TRBV6-5|.|TRBJ1-2
TGTGCCAGCAGTCCCCCCGGAGGGCATAACTATGGCTACACCTTC
CASSPPGGHNYGYTF
>TRBD1|TRBV7-8|once|TRBJ1-4
TGTGCCAGCAGGCCAGGGGGCGAAGGTGAAAAACTGTTTTTT
CASRPGGEGEKLFF
>TRBD1|TRBV5-1|.|TRBJ2-1
TGCGCCAGCAGCTTGGCCGGGACAGGGGGGAACAATGAGCAGTTCTTC
CASSLAGTGGNNEQFF
>.|TRBV5-1|.|TRBJ2-7
TGCGCCAGCAGCGTACAGGGTTACGAGCAGTACTTC
CASSVQGYEQYF
>TRBD1|TRBV5-1|.|TRBJ2-7
TGCGCCAGCAGCTTGGACCGGGACAGGGGTATCTACGAGCAGTACTTC
CASSLDRDRGIYEQYF